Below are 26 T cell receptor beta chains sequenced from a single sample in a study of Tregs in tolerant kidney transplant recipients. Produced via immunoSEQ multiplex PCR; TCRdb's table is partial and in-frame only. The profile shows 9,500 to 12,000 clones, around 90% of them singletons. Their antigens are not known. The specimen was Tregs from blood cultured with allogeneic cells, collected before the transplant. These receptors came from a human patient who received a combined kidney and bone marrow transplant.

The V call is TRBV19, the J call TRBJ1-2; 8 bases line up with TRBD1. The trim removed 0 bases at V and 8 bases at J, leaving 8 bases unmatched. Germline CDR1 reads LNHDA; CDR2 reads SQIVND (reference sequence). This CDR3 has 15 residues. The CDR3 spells CASSIDLYRGTGYTF. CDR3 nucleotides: TGTGCCAGTAGTATAGATCTGTACAGGGGGACCGGCTACACCTTC.

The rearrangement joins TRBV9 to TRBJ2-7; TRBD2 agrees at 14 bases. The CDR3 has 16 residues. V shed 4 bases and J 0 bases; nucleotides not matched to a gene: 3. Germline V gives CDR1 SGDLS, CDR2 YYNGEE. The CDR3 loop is CASSMGLAGDSYEQYF. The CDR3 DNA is TGTGCCAGCAGCATGGGACTAGCGGGAGACTCCTACGAGCAGTACTTC.

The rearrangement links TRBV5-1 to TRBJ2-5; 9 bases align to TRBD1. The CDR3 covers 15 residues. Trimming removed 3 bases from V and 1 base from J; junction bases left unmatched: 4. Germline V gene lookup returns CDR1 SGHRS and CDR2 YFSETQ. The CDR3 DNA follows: TGCGCCAGCAGCTCCGGGACAGGGCTCCAAGAGACCCAGTACTTC. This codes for CASSSGTGLQETQYF.

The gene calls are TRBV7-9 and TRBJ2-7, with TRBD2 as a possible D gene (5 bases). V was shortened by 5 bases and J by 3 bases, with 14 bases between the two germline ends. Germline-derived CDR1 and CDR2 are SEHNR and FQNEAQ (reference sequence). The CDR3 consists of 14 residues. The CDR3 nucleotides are TGTGCCAGCAGCCGAGGAGGTGGGTACTACGAGCAGTACTTC. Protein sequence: CASSRGGGYYEQYF.

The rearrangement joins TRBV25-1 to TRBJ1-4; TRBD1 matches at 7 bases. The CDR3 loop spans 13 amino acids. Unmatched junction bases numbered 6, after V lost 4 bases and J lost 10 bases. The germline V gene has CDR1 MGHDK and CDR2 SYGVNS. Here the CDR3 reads CASSVPGGVKLFF. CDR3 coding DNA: TGTGCCAGCAGTGTACCAGGGGGGGTAAAACTGTTTTTT.

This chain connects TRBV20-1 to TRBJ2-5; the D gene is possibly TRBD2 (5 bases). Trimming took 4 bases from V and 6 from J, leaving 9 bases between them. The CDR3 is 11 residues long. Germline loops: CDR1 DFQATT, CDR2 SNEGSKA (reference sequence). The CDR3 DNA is TGCAGTGCTATGGGGAGAAAGACCCAGTACTTC. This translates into CSAMGRKTQYF.

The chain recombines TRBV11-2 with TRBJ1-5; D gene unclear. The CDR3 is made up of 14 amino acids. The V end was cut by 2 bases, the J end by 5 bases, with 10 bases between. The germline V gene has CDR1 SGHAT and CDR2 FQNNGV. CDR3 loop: CASSLLGPDQPQHF. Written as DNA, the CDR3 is TGTGCCAGCAGCTTATTAGGGCCCGATCAGCCCCAGCATTTT.

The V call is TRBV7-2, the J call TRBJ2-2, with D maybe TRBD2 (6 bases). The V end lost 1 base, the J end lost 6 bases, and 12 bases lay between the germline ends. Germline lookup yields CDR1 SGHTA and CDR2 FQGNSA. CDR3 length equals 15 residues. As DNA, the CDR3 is TGTGCCAGCAGCTTAGTGGGACTGGGGGCCGGGGAGCTGTTTTTT. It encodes CASSLVGLGAGELFF.

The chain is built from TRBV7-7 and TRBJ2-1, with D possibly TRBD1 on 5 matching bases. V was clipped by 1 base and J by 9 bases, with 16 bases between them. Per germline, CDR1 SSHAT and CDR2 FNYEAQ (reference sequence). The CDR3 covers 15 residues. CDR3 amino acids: CASSLVTGPLGEQFF. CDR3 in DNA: TGTGCCAGCAGCTTAGTAACAGGCCCTCTGGGTGAGCAGTTCTTC.

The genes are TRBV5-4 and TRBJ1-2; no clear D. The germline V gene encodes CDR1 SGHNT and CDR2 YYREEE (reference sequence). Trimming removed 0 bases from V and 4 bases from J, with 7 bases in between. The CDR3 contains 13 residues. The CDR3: CASSLGVSYGYTF. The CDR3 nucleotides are TGTGCCAGCAGCTTGGGGGTTTCCTATGGCTACACCTTC.

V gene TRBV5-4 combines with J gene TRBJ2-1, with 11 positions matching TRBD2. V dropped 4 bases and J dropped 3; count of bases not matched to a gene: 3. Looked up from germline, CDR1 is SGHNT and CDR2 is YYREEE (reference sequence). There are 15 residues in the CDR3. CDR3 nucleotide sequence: TGTGCCAGCAGCGTGGGACTAGCGGACTACAATGAGCAGTTCTTC. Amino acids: CASSVGLADYNEQFF.

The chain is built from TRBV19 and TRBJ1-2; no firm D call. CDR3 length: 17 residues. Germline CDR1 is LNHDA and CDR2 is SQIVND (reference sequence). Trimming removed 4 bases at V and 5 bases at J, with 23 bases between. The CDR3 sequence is CASSRPRAQTITYGYTF. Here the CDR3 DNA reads TGTGCCAGTAGTAGACCCAGAGCACAGACGATAACTTATGGCTACACCTTC. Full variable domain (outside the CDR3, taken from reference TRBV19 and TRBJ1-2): DGGITQSPKYLFRKEGQNVTLSCEQNLNHDAMYWYRQDPGQGLRLIYYSQIVNDFQKGDIAEGYSVSREKKESFPLTVTSAQKNPTAFYLCASSRPRAQTITYGYTFGSGTRLTVV.

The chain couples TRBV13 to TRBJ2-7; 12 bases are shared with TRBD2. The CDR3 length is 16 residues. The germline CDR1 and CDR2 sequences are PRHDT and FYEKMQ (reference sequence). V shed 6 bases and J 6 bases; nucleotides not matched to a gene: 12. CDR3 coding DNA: TGTGCCAGCAGTTATACACCGGGACTAGCGGGTTTCGAGCAGTACTTC. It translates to CASSYTPGLAGFEQYF.

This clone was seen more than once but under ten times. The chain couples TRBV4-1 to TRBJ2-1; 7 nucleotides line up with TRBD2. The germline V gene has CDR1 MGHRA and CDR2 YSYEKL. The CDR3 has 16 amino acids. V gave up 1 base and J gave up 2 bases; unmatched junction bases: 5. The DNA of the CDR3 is TGCGCCAGCAGCCAAGTGGCGGGGGTACCCTACAATGAGCAGTTCTTC. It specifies CASSQVAGVPYNEQFF.

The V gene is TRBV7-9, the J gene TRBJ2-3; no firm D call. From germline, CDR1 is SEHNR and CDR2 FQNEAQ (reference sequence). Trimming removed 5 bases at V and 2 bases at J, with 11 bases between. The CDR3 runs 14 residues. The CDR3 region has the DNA TGTGCCAGCAGCCCAATGTGGGTCACAGATACGCAGTATTTT. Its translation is CASSPMWVTDTQYF.

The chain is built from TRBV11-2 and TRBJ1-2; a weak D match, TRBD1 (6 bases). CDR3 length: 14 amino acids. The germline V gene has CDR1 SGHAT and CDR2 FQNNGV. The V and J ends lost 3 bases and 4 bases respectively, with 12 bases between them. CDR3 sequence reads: CASSLYPGAYGYTF. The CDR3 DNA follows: TGTGCCAGCAGCTTGTATCCAGGGGCCTATGGCTACACCTTC.

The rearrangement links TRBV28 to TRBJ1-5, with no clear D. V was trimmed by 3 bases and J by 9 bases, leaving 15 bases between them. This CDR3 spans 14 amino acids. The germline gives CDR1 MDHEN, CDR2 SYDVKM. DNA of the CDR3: TGTGCCAGCAGTTTGGGGTTAGCCTGGTCGCCCCAGCATTTT. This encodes CASSLGLAWSPQHF.

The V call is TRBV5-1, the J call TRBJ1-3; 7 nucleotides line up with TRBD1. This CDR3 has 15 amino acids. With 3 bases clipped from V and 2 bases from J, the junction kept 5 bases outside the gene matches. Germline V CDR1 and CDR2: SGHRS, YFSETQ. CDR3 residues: CASSSVTGPGNTIYF. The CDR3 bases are TGCGCCAGCAGCTCCGTGACAGGGCCTGGAAACACCATATATTTT.

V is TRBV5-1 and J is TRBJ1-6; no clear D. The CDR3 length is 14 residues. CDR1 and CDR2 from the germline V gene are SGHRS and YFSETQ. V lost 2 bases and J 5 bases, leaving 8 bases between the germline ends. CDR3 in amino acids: CASSLWSHNSPLHF. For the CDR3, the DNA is TGCGCCAGCAGCTTATGGTCCCATAATTCACCCCTCCACTTT.

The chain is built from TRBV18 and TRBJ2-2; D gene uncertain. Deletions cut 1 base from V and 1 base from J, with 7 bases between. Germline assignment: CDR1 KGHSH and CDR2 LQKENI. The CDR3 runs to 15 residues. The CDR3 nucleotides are TGTGCCAGCTCACCACGGGCGCAGAACACCGGGGAGCTGTTTTTT. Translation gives CASSPRAQNTGELFF. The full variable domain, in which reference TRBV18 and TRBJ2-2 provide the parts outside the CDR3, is NAGVMQNPRHLVRRRGQEARLRCSPMKGHSHVYWYRQLPEEGLKFMVYLQKENIIDESGMPKERFSAEFPKEGPSILRIQQVVRGDSAAYFCASSPRAQNTGELFFGEGSRLTVL.

The CDR3 bases are TGTGCCAGCAGTGCTTGGGCCACGGGTGAAAAACTGTTTTTT. Residues: CASSAWATGEKLFF. V is TRBV2 and J is TRBJ1-4; no clear D. V was trimmed by 4 bases and J by 7 bases, leaving 13 bases between them. Germline CDR1 and CDR2: SNHLY and FYNNEI. CDR3 length: 14 amino acids. The full variable domain, its missing parts supplied by reference TRBV2 and TRBJ1-4, is EPEVTQTPSHQVTQMGQEVILRCVPISNHLYFYWYRQILGQKVEFLVSFYNNEISEKSEIFDDQFSVERPDGSNFTLKIRSTKLEDSAMYFCASSAWATGEKLFFGSGTQLSVL.

For the CDR3, the DNA is TGTGCCAGCAGCCAAGATCCGTACAATGAGCAGTTCTTC. Its translation is CASSQDPYNEQFF. This sequence joins TRBV4-2 and TRBJ2-1; no reliable D call. The germline V gene has CDR1 LGHNA and CDR2 YNFKEQ. V was pared by 0 bases and J by 4 bases, with 4 bases between. This CDR3 spans 13 amino acids.

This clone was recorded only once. The CDR3 is CASSLASTIGTEAFF. The CDR3 coding sequence is TGCGCCAGCAGCTTGGCTTCCACGATCGGGACTGAAGCTTTCTTT. The chain recombines TRBV5-1 with TRBJ1-1; D call uncertain. The ends were cut back, 0 bases at V and 5 bases at J, with 14 bases in the middle. Germline CDR1 SGHRS, CDR2 YFSETQ. This CDR3 has 15 residues.

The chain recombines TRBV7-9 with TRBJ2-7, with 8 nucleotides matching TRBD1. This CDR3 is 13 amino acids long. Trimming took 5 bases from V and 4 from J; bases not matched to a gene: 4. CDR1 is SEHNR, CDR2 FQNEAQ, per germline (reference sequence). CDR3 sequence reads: CASSRTGRYEQYF. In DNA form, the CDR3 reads TGTGCCAGCAGCCGGACAGGGAGATACGAGCAGTACTTC.

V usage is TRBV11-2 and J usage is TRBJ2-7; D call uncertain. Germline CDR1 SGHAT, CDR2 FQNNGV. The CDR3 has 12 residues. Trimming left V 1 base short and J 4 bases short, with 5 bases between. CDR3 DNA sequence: TGTGCCAGCAGCTTAGCCGAGTACGAGCAGTACTTC. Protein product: CASSLAEYEQYF.

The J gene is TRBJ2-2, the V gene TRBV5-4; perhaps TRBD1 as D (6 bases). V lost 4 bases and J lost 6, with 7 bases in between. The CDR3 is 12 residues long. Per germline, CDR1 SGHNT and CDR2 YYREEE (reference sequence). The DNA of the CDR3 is TGTGCCAGCAGCAGGACAGCCGGGGAGCTGTTTTTT. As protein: CASSRTAGELFF.